The next 3 T cell receptor beta chains were all read from a single sample in a study of blood T cells in healthy people across ages. Next came a second PCR, run for 7 to 11 cycles, which used a sample-barcoded 5' primer along with a J-beta primer mix. TCRdb re-called the 5' RACE reads through MiXCR, storing one row per CDR3 protein. The sample has over a million distinct CDR3 sequences, around 40% seen once. The sample consisted of blood. These receptors were obtained from a woman in her late teens or twenties in good health.

V is TRBV28 and J is TRBJ1-6; D may be TRBD1 (5 bases). Trimming pared 2 bases from V and 3 bases from J, leaving 11 bases between. CDR3 length: 16 residues. Germline V gene sequence: CDR1 MDHEN, CDR2 SYDVKM. The chain's CDR3 is CASSLADSRYNSPLHF. Written as DNA, the CDR3 is TGTGCCAGCAGTTTAGCAGACAGCCGCTATAATTCACCCCTCCACTTT.

Comment on this clonotype: A read error may produce the germline difference seen at one junction end. This sequence joins TRBV27 and TRBJ2-7; D is tentatively TRBD1 or TRBD2 (5 bases each). The J call may be faulty, since TRBJ2-5 better matches the DNA end. The CDR3 is made up of 14 amino acids. Per germline, CDR1 MNHEY and CDR2 SMNVEV (reference sequence). CDR3 nucleotide sequence: TGTGCCAGCAGTGTATCGAGCGAGGGACAGACCCAGTACTTC. It is translated as CASSVSSEGQTQYF.

This chain uses TRBV7-9 with TRBJ2-1; D is possibly TRBD1 (5 bases). The CDR3 spans 16 residues. CDR1 and CDR2 (germline): SEHNR, FQNEAQ (reference sequence). Trimming stripped 5 bases from V and 9 bases from J, with 23 bases between. For the CDR3, the DNA is TGTGCCAGCAGCCCAGGGCGTAGGGCGTCTAATGGTGAGCAGTTCTTC. Amino acid sequence: CASSPGRRASNGEQFF.